This T cell receptor (beta chain) was sequenced for a study of regulatory T cells in long-lasting Graves disease. The time point: persistent/refractory GD, antithyroid drugs over 5 years with positive TRAb. Generation of the TCR library employed RNA extracted from PBMCs. Through Arm-PCR of CDR3 regions and iRepertoire HTBI primers, TCR beta libraries were built. In the authors' workflow: Across samples, 50 to 65 TRBV and more than 13 TRBJ segments were found. TCRdb recomputed calls from the multiplex PCR reads with MiXCR, one row per CDR3 protein. The V and J calls come from TCRdb's annotation, not from the publication. This table has 400,000 or so distinct CDR3 sequences, about 20% appearing once. This clonotype was detected a few times. This sample comprised peripheral blood mononuclear cells (PBMCs), obtained when the disease was refractory, from a patient treated with antithyroid drugs. This clonotype originated in a female donor with Graves disease.

In DNA form, the CDR3 reads TGTGCCAGCAGCGTAGCTACGGACAGTGATCAGCCCCAGCATTTT. Protein product: CASSVATDSDQPQHF. The chain has TRBV9 and TRBJ1-5, with a weak D call TRBD1 (6 bases). This CDR3 has 15 residues. Germline CDR1 SGDLS, CDR2 YYNGEE. The germline V and J ends were trimmed by 0 bases and 5 bases, with 12 bases remaining between them.